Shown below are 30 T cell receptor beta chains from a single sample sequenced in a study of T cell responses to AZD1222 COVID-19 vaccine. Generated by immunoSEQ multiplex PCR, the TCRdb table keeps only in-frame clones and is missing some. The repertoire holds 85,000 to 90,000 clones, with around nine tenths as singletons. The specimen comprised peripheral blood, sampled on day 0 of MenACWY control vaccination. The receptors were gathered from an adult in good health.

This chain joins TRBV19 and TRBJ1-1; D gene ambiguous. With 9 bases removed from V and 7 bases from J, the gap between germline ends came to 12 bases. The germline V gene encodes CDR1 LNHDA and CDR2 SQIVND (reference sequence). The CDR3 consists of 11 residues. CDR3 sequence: CASRRGSEAFF. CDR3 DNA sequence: TGTGCCAGCAGGCGAGGGAGTGAAGCTTTCTTT.

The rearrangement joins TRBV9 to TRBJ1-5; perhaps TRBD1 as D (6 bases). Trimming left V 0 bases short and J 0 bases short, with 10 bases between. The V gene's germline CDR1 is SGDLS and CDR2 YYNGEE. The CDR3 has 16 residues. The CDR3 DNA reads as TGTGCCAGCAGCGTAGGGGAGGGGGATAGCAATCAGCCCCAGCATTTT. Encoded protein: CASSVGEGDSNQPQHF.

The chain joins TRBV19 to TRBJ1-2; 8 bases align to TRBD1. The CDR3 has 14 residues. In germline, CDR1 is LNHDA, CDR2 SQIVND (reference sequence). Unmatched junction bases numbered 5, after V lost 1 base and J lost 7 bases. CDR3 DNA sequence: TGTGCCAGTAGTATAGGACAGGGGCCCCGTGGCTACACCTTC. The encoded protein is CASSIGQGPRGYTF.

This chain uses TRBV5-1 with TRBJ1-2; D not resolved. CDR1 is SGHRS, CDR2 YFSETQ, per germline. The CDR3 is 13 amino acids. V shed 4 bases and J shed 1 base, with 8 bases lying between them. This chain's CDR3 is CASSGTVNYGYTF. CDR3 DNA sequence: TGCGCCAGCAGCGGAACAGTTAACTATGGCTACACCTTC.

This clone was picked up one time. The CDR3 here is CASSALGVPFSGANVLTF. The CDR3 bases are TGTGCCAGCAGCGCGTTAGGGGTCCCGTTCTCTGGGGCCAACGTCCTGACTTTC. The genes are TRBV7-9 and TRBJ2-6, with D possibly being TRBD1 (5 bases). V was pared by 5 bases and J by 0 bases, with 17 bases between. The CDR3 runs 18 residues. Per the germline V gene, CDR1 is SEHNR and CDR2 is FQNEAQ (reference sequence).

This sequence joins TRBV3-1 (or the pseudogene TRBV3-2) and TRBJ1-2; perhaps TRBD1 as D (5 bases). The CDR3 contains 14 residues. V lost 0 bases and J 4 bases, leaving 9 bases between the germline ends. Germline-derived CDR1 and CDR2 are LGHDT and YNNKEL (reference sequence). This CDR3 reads CASSQERGSYGYTF. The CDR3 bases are TGTGCCAGCAGCCAAGAGAGGGGCTCCTATGGCTACACCTTC.

In DNA, the CDR3 is TGCAGCGTTTTGGTCGGTGGGGCCAACGTCCTGACTTTC. This translates into CSVLVGGANVLTF. V gene TRBV29-1 combines with J gene TRBJ2-6; D gene ambiguous. The CDR3 runs 13 residues. The V gene lost 5 bases and the J gene lost 3 bases, with 8 bases spanning the gap. The germline V gene encodes CDR1 SQVTM and CDR2 ANQGSEA.

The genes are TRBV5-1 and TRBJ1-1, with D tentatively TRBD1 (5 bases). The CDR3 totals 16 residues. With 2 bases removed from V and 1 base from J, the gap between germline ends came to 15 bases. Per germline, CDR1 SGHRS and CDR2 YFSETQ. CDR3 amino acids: CASSLPGTARNTEAFF. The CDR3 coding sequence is TGCGCCAGCAGCTTACCCGGGACGGCTAGGAACACTGAAGCTTTCTTT. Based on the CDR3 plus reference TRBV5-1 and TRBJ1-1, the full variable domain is KAGVTQTPRYLIKTRGQQVTLSCSPISGHRSVSWYQQTPGQGLQFLFEYFSETQRNKGNFPGRFSGRQFSNSRSEMNVSTLELGDSALYLCASSLPGTARNTEAFFGQGTRLTVV.

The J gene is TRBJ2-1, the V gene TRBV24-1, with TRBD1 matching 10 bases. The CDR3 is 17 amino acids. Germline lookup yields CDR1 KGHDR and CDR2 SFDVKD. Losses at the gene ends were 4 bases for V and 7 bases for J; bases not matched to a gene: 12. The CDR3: CATSDPLGQGVGNEQFF. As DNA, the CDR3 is TGTGCCACCAGTGACCCCTTAGGACAGGGGGTAGGGAATGAGCAGTTCTTC.

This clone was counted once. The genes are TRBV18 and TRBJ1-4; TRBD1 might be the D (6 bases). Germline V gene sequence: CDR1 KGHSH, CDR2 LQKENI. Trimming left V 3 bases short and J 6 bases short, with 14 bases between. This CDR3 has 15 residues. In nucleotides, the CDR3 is TGTGCCAGCTCACCCCGGGGAGGGGGTGATGAAAAACTGTTTTTT. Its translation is CASSPRGGGDEKLFF.

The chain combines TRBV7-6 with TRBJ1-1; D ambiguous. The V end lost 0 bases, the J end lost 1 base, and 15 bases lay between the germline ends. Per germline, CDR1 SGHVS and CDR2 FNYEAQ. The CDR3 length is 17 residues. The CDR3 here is CASSLAFPLGSNTEAFF. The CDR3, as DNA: TGTGCCAGCAGCTTAGCGTTCCCACTGGGATCGAACACTGAAGCTTTCTTT.

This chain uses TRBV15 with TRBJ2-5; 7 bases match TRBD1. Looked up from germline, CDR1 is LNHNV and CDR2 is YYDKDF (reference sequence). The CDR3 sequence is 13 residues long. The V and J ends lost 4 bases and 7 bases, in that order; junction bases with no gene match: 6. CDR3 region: CATSTDRVATQYF. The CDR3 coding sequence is TGTGCCACCAGCACCGACAGGGTAGCGACCCAGTACTTC.

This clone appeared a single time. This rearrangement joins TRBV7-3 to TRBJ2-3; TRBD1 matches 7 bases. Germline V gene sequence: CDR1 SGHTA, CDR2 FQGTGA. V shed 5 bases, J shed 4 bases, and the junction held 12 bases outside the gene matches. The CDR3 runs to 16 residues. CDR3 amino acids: CASSKQGTYRSDTQYF. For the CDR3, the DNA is TGTGCCAGCAGCAAACAGGGGACATACCGGTCAGATACGCAGTATTTT.

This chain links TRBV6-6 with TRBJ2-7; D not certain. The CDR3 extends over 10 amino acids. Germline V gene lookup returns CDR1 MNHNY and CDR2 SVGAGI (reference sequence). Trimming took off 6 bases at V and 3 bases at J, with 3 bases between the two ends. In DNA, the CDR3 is TGTGCCAGCAGCAACTACGAGCAGTACTTC. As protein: CASSNYEQYF.

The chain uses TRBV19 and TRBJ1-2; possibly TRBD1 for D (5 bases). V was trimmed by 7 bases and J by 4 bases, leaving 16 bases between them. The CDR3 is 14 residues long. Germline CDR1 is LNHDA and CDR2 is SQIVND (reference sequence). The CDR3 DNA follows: TGTGCCAGTAAACCCGGGACGGGGACCTATGGCTACACCTTC. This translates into CASKPGTGTYGYTF.

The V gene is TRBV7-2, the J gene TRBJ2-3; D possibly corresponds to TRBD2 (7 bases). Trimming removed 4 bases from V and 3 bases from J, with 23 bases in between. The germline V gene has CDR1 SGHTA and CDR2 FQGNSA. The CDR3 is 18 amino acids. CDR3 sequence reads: CASSSGLQGGAGTDTQYF. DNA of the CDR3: TGTGCCAGCAGCTCCGGGCTCCAAGGGGGGGCCGGGACAGATACGCAGTATTTT.

This chain's CDR3 is CASSQDHAGNNSPLHF. DNA for the CDR3: TGCGCCAGCAGCCAAGATCATGCAGGGAACAATTCACCCCTCCACTTT. The rearrangement joins TRBV4-3 to TRBJ1-6, with a possible D match to TRBD1 (5 bases). This CDR3 region has 16 residues. The V and J ends lost 0 bases and 7 bases respectively, with 13 bases between them. Germline loops: CDR1 LGHNA, CDR2 YSLEER.

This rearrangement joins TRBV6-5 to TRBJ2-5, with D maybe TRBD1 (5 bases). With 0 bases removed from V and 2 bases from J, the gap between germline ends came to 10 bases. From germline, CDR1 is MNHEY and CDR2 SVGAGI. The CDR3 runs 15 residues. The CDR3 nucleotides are TGTGCCAGCAGTTACTCGATTAGGGGTCAAGAGACCCAGTACTTC. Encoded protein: CASSYSIRGQETQYF.

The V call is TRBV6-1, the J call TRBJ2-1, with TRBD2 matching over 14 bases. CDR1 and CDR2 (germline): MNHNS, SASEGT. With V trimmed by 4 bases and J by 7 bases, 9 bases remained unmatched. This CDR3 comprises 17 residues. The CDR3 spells CASSGGLAGAWPNEQFF. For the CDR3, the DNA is TGTGCCAGCAGTGGGGGACTAGCGGGAGCTTGGCCGAATGAGCAGTTCTTC.

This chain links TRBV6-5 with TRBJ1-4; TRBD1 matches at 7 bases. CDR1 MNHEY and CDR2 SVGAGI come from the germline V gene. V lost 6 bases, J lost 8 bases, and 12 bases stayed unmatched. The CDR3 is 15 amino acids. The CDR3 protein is CASRERQGKREKLFF. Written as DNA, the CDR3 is TGTGCCAGCAGGGAGAGACAGGGAAAGAGGGAAAAACTGTTTTTT.

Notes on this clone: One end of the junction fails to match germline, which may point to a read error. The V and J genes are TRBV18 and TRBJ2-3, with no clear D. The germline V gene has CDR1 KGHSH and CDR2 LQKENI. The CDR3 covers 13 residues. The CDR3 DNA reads TGTGCCAGCTCCCCACCCGGCGCGGATACGCAGTATTTT. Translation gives CASSPPGADTQYF.

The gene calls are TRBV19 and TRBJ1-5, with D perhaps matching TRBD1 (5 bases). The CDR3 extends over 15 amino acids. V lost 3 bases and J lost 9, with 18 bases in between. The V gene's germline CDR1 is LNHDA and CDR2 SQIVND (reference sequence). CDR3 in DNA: TGTGCCAGTAGTATTAAGGACGGGACTGGCCTGCCCCAGCATTTT. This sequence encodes CASSIKDGTGLPQHF.

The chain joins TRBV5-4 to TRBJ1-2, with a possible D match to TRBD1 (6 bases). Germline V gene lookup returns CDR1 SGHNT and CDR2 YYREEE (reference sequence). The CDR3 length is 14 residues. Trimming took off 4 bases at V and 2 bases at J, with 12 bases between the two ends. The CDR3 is CASSEDSLNYGYTF. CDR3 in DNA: TGTGCCAGCAGCGAGGACAGCCTAAACTATGGCTACACCTTC.

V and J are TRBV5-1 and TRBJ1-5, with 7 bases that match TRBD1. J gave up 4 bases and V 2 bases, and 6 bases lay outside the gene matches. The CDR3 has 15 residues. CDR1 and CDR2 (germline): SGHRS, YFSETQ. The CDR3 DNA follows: TGCGCCAGCAGCTTAGGACAGGCAGAGAATCAGCCCCAGCATTTT. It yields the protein CASSLGQAENQPQHF.

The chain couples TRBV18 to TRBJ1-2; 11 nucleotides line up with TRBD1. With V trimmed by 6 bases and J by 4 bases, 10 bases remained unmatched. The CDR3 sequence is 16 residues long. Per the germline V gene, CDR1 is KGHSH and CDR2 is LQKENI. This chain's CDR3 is CASSPGTGGGSYGYTF. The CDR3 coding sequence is TGTGCCAGCTCTCCCGGGACAGGGGGAGGAAGCTATGGCTACACCTTC. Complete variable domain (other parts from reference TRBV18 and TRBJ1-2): NAGVMQNPRHLVRRRGQEARLRCSPMKGHSHVYWYRQLPEEGLKFMVYLQKENIIDESGMPKERFSAEFPKEGPSILRIQQVVRGDSAAYFCASSPGTGGGSYGYTFGSGTRLTVV.

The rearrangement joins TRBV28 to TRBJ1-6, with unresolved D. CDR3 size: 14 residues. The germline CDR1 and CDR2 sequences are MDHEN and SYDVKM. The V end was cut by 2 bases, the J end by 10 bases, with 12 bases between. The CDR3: CASSLEGRDSPLHF. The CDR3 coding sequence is TGTGCCAGCAGTTTAGAGGGAAGAGACTCACCCCTCCACTTT.

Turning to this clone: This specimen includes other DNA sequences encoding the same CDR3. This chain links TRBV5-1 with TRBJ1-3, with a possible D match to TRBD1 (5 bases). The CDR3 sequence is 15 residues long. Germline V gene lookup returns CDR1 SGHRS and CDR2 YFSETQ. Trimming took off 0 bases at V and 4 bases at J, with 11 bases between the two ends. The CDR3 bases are TGCGCCAGCAGCTTGGGGTCGGGGCTAGGAAACACCATATATTTT. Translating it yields CASSLGSGLGNTIYF.

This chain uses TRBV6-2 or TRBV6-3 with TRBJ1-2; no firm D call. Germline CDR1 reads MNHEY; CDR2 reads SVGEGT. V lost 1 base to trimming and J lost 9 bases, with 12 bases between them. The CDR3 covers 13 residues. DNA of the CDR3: TGTGCCAGCAGTTACTTGCCGTTTCATAGCTACACCTTC. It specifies CASSYLPFHSYTF.

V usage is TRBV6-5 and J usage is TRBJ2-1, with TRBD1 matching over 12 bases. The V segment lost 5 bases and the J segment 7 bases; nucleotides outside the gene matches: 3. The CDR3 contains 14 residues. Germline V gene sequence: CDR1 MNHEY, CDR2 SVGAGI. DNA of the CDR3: TGTGCCAGCAGTCCGGGACAGGGGGCAAATGAGCAGTTCTTC. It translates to CASSPGQGANEQFF.

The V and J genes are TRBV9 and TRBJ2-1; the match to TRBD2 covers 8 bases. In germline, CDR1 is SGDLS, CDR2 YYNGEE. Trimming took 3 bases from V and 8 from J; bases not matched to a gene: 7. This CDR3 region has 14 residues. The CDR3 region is CASSETSSGHEQFF. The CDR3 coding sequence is TGTGCCAGCAGCGAGACGTCTAGCGGGCATGAGCAGTTCTTC.